The rows below give T cell receptor beta chains drawn from one sample of a study of blood T cells in healthy people across ages. One entry per CDR3 protein, called by TCRdb with MiXCR from the 5' RACE reads. Of 750,000 to 950,000 distinct CDR3 sequences detected, around 25% appear once; the ten largest clones hold about 2.9%. Another study also made use of these data, one on T cells of mothers and their children.

Sequencing was performed on blood. Receptors were obtained from a boy younger than 18 in good health. CDR3s include the opening cysteine and the closing phenylalanine or tryptophan. Each record gives: D gene, clone size, J gene, V gene, CDR3 protein, CDR3 DNA. D genes are given only for firm matches. A row's size may be missing; if present it is once, few, many or a size class.

D gene: -; clone size: -; J gene: TRBJ1-2; V gene: TRBV12-3/TRBV12-4; CDR3 protein: CASSLQYGYTF; CDR3 DNA: TGTGCCAGCAGTTTACAGTATGGCTACACCTTC
D gene: -; clone size: few; J gene: TRBJ2-3; V gene: TRBV5-1; CDR3 protein: CASSPHSDTQYF; CDR3 DNA: TGCGCCAGCAGCCCACACTCAGATACGCAGTATTTT
D gene: TRBD2; clone size: -; J gene: TRBJ2-1; V gene: TRBV2; CDR3 protein: CASSEAPLAGATNNEQFF; CDR3 DNA: TGTGCCAGCAGTGAAGCGCCGCTAGCGGGGGCGACGAACAATGAGCAGTTCTTC
D gene: -; clone size: -; J gene: TRBJ2-5; V gene: TRBV7-2; CDR3 protein: CASSLYRTLYQETQYF; CDR3 DNA: TGTGCCAGCAGCTTATACCGGACTTTGTACCAAGAGACCCAGTACTTC
D gene: TRBD2; clone size: -; J gene: TRBJ2-1; V gene: TRBV10-3; CDR3 protein: CAITKGSGGDNEQFF; CDR3 DNA: TGTGCCATCACCAAGGGTAGCGGGGGGGACAATGAGCAGTTCTTC
D gene: TRBD1; clone size: few; J gene: TRBJ2-7; V gene: TRBV6-2/TRBV6-3; CDR3 protein: CATRFGQGGHEQYF; CDR3 DNA: TGTGCCACCAGATTCGGACAGGGGGGCCACGAGCAGTACTTC
D gene: -; clone size: few; J gene: TRBJ1-3; V gene: TRBV7-9; CDR3 protein: CASSPWVSGSGNTIYF; CDR3 DNA: TGTGCCAGCAGCCCCTGGGTCTCGGGCTCTGGAAACACCATATATTTT
D gene: TRBD1; clone size: few; J gene: TRBJ2-5; V gene: TRBV28; CDR3 protein: CASSVSPHRQGQAETQYF; CDR3 DNA: TGTGCCAGCAGTGTCTCGCCCCATCGACAGGGCCAGGCAGAGACCCAGTACTTC
D gene: -; clone size: -; J gene: TRBJ2-5; V gene: TRBV10-3; CDR3 protein: CAISVSAGQESQSF; CDR3 DNA: TGTGCCATCAGTGTGTCAGCAGGGCAAGAGTCCCAGTCCTTC
D gene: -; clone size: -; J gene: TRBJ1-6; V gene: TRBV5-1; CDR3 protein: CASSFADPNSPLHF; CDR3 DNA: TGCGCCAGCAGCTTTGCGGATCCGAATTCACCCCTCCATTTT
D gene: TRBD2; clone size: once; J gene: TRBJ2-1; V gene: TRBV5-1; CDR3 protein: CASRAELAGGRNEQFF; CDR3 DNA: TGCGCCAGCAGGGCCGAACTAGCGGGGGGGCGGAATGAGCAGTTCTTC
D gene: TRBD2; clone size: few; J gene: TRBJ2-5; V gene: TRBV24-1; CDR3 protein: CATSDSEAGGLQETQYF; CDR3 DNA: TGTGCCACCAGTGATTCTGAAGCGGGGGGCCTCCAAGAGACCCAGTACTTC
D gene: -; clone size: -; J gene: TRBJ1-1; V gene: TRBV20-1; CDR3 protein: CSASPMGRNTEAFF; CDR3 DNA: TGCAGTGCTAGCCCCATGGGACGGAACACTGAAGCTTTCTTT
D gene: TRBD2; clone size: -; J gene: TRBJ2-7; V gene: TRBV6-6; CDR3 protein: CATERRGGGGEQYF; CDR3 DNA: TGTGCCACTGAACGGCGGGGCGGGGGAGGCGAGCAGTACTTC
D gene: TRBD2; clone size: few; J gene: TRBJ2-1; V gene: TRBV19; CDR3 protein: CATTRGGPYNEQFF; CDR3 DNA: TGTGCCACCACCCGGGGGGGACCCTACAATGAGCAGTTCTTC
D gene: -; clone size: -; J gene: TRBJ2-6; V gene: TRBV27; CDR3 protein: CASSLAGLNGANVLTF; CDR3 DNA: TGTGCCAGCAGTTTAGCGGGTCTCAATGGGGCCAACGTCCTGACTTTC
D gene: TRBD1; clone size: few; J gene: TRBJ2-7; V gene: TRBV29-1; CDR3 protein: CSVKFRDRSYEQYF; CDR3 DNA: TGCAGCGTCAAGTTCAGGGACAGGTCCTACGAGCAGTACTTC
D gene: TRBD1; clone size: few; J gene: TRBJ2-3; V gene: TRBV20-1; CDR3 protein: CSATQGWNTQYF; CDR3 DNA: TGCAGTGCTACACAGGGGTGGAATACGCAGTATTTT
D gene: -; clone size: -; J gene: TRBJ1-5; V gene: TRBV27; CDR3 protein: CASSLGAGFYQPQHF; CDR3 DNA: TGTGCCAGCAGTTTAGGGGCAGGTTTTTATCAGCCCCAGCATTTT
D gene: -; clone size: -; J gene: TRBJ2-3; V gene: TRBV4-1; CDR3 protein: CASSPPPPGVTDTQYF; CDR3 DNA: TGCGCCAGCAGCCCACCTCCCCCGGGCGTCACAGATACGCAGTATTTT
D gene: -; clone size: -; J gene: TRBJ1-2; V gene: TRBV5-4; CDR3 protein: CASSSGGQDYGYTF; CDR3 DNA: TGTGCCAGCAGCTCCGGGGGCCAGGACTATGGCTACACCTTC
D gene: -; clone size: few; J gene: TRBJ2-1; V gene: TRBV7-9; CDR3 protein: CASSPRVGAADEQFF; CDR3 DNA: TGTGCCAGCAGCCCCCGGGTGGGGGCGGCGGATGAGCAGTTCTTC
D gene: -; clone size: few; J gene: TRBJ2-7; V gene: TRBV4-2; CDR3 protein: CAAGFSYEQYF; CDR3 DNA: TGTGCCGCCGGGTTCTCCTACGAGCAGTACTTC
D gene: -; clone size: -; J gene: TRBJ2-2; V gene: TRBV5-1; CDR3 protein: CASSPRLGGDRELFF; CDR3 DNA: TGCGCCAGCAGCCCCCGACTAGGGGGGGACCGGGAGCTGTTTTTT
D gene: -; clone size: -; J gene: TRBJ2-5; V gene: TRBV20-1; CDR3 protein: CSAHALVGETQYF; CDR3 DNA: TGCAGTGCTCATGCCTTAGTGGGGGAGACCCAGTACTTC
D gene: -; clone size: -; J gene: TRBJ1-4; V gene: TRBV9; CDR3 protein: CASSARDKPNEKLFF; CDR3 DNA: TGTGCCAGCAGCGCAAGGGACAAGCCTAATGAAAAACTGTTTTTT
D gene: -; clone size: -; J gene: TRBJ1-4; V gene: TRBV2; CDR3 protein: CASSGRTDTNEKLFF; CDR3 DNA: TGTGCCAGCAGTGGACGGACGGATACAAATGAAAAACTGTTTTTT
D gene: -; clone size: few; J gene: TRBJ2-3; V gene: TRBV5-1; CDR3 protein: CASSFAGPDTQYF; CDR3 DNA: TGCGCCAGCAGCTTCGCGGGGCCAGATACGCAGTATTTT
D gene: TRBD1; clone size: few; J gene: TRBJ2-1; V gene: TRBV9; CDR3 protein: CASSVDQGAYNNEQFF; CDR3 DNA: TGTGCCAGCAGCGTAGACCAGGGGGCCTATAATAATGAGCAGTTCTTC
D gene: -; clone size: -; J gene: TRBJ2-5; V gene: TRBV2; CDR3 protein: CASSEILVETQYF; CDR3 DNA: TGTGCCAGCAGTGAAATTCTAGTGGAGACCCAGTACTTC
D gene: TRBD1; clone size: -; J gene: TRBJ2-5; V gene: TRBV9; CDR3 protein: CASSPGTVREETQYF; CDR3 DNA: TGTGCCAGCAGCCCAGGGACAGTCCGAGAGGAGACCCAGTACTTC
D gene: -; clone size: -; J gene: TRBJ1-3; V gene: TRBV18; CDR3 protein: CASSPTPQGNTIYF; CDR3 DNA: TGTGCCAGCTCACCTACCCCACAGGGAAACACCATATATTTT
D gene: -; clone size: -; J gene: TRBJ1-1; V gene: TRBV7-9; CDR3 protein: CASSSQAGVFGLSEAFF; CDR3 DNA: TGTGCCAGCAGCTCCCAGGCGGGGGTTTTTGGTTTATCTGAAGCTTTCTTT
D gene: -; clone size: -; J gene: TRBJ1-5; V gene: TRBV6-6; CDR3 protein: CASSSRDLGQPQHF; CDR3 DNA: TGTGCCAGCAGCAGCCGGGACCTCGGACAGCCCCAGCATTTT
D gene: -; clone size: few; J gene: TRBJ2-7; V gene: TRBV7-8; CDR3 protein: CASSPFQGPSYEQYF; CDR3 DNA: TGTGCCAGCAGCCCGTTCCAGGGGCCCTCCTACGAGCAGTACTTC
D gene: TRBD1; clone size: -; J gene: TRBJ2-1; V gene: TRBV29-1; CDR3 protein: CSGKMRQGYNEQFF; CDR3 DNA: TGCAGCGGGAAAATGAGACAGGGTTACAATGAGCAGTTCTTC
D gene: -; clone size: few; J gene: TRBJ2-1; V gene: TRBV20-1; CDR3 protein: CSAWLKYRDPSDDEQFF; CDR3 DNA: TGCAGTGCTTGGCTTAAGTACCGGGACCCTTCGGACGATGAGCAGTTCTTC
D gene: -; clone size: -; J gene: TRBJ1-3; V gene: TRBV5-1; CDR3 protein: CASSLAGPFSGNTIYF; CDR3 DNA: TGCGCCAGCAGCTTAGCGGGGCCGTTCTCTGGAAACACCATATATTTT
D gene: -; clone size: -; J gene: TRBJ2-2; V gene: TRBV18; CDR3 protein: CASSLRDKRRTGELFF; CDR3 DNA: TGTGCCAGCTCACTAAGGGACAAAAGGCGAACCGGGGAGCTGTTTTTT
D gene: -; clone size: -; J gene: TRBJ2-7; V gene: TRBV29-1; CDR3 protein: CSVEDYEQYF; CDR3 DNA: TGCAGCGTTGAGGACTACGAGCAGTACTTC
D gene: TRBD1; clone size: -; J gene: TRBJ2-7; V gene: TRBV5-1; CDR3 protein: CASSLAQQGFSDEQYF; CDR3 DNA: TGCGCCAGCAGCTTGGCACAACAGGGGTTCTCGGACGAGCAGTACTTC
D gene: -; clone size: -; J gene: TRBJ2-2; V gene: TRBV5-1; CDR3 protein: CASSLEGQADAGEPFF; CDR3 DNA: TGCGCCAGCAGCTTGGAGGGCCAAGCAGACGCCGGGGAGCCGTTTTTT
D gene: TRBD1; clone size: many; J gene: TRBJ1-4; V gene: TRBV6-6; CDR3 protein: CATGDRGLGEKLFF; CDR3 DNA: TGTGCCACGGGGGACAGGGGGCTTGGTGAAAAACTGTTTTTT
D gene: -; clone size: few; J gene: TRBJ1-2; V gene: TRBV6-6; CDR3 protein: CASSYFPDNDGYTF; CDR3 DNA: TGTGCCAGCAGTTACTTTCCGGACAACGATGGCTACACCTTC
D gene: TRBD1; clone size: few; J gene: TRBJ2-7; V gene: TRBV11-2; CDR3 protein: CASSLFGQGLVSYEQYF; CDR3 DNA: TGTGCCAGCAGCTTGTTCGGACAGGGCCTAGTATCCTACGAGCAGTACTTC
D gene: -; clone size: few; J gene: TRBJ2-1; V gene: TRBV20-1; CDR3 protein: CSARDLGDKPNEQFF; CDR3 DNA: TGCAGTGCTAGAGATTTGGGGGACAAGCCAAATGAGCAGTTCTTC
D gene: -; clone size: few; J gene: TRBJ2-5; V gene: TRBV7-7; CDR3 protein: CASSPVGRIQETQYF; CDR3 DNA: TGTGCCAGCAGCCCCGTCGGTAGGATTCAAGAGACCCAGTACTTC
D gene: -; clone size: -; J gene: TRBJ2-5; V gene: TRBV10-1; CDR3 protein: CASRYNEQLF; CDR3 DNA: TGCGCCAGCAGATACAATGAGCAGCTCTTC
D gene: TRBD2; clone size: -; J gene: TRBJ2-3; V gene: TRBV5-1; CDR3 protein: CASSLAPGLAGGVNTQYF; CDR3 DNA: TGCGCCAGCAGCTTGGCCCCGGGACTAGCGGGCGGCGTGAATACGCAGTATTTT
D gene: -; clone size: few; J gene: TRBJ2-3; V gene: TRBV7-8; CDR3 protein: CASSPSKEGWTDTQYF; CDR3 DNA: TGTGCCAGCAGCCCTTCTAAGGAGGGGTGGACAGATACGCAGTATTTT
D gene: TRBD1; clone size: few; J gene: TRBJ2-3; V gene: TRBV28; CDR3 protein: CASSPQDRGLLHTDTQYF; CDR3 DNA: TGTGCCAGCAGTCCTCAGGACAGGGGACTCTTACACACAGATACGCAGTATTTT
D gene: TRBD2; clone size: -; J gene: TRBJ2-1; V gene: TRBV7-9; CDR3 protein: CASSGTSGGMDEQFF; CDR3 DNA: TGTGCCAGCAGCGGGACTAGCGGGGGAATGGATGAGCAGTTCTTC
D gene: -; clone size: once; J gene: TRBJ2-3; V gene: TRBV9; CDR3 protein: CASSGNSDTQYF; CDR3 DNA: TGTGCCAGCAGCGGAAACTCAGATACGCAGTATTTT
D gene: TRBD2; clone size: -; J gene: TRBJ2-5; V gene: TRBV12-3/TRBV12-4; CDR3 protein: CASSLAGILAGGPKTQYF; CDR3 DNA: TGTGCCAGCAGTTTGGCCGGTATACTAGCGGGGGGGCCTAAGACCCAGTACTTC
D gene: TRBD2; clone size: few; J gene: TRBJ2-5; V gene: TRBV6-2/TRBV6-3; CDR3 protein: CASSPGLAGDQETQYF; CDR3 DNA: TGTGCCAGCAGTCCCGGACTAGCGGGAGACCAAGAGACCCAGTACTTC
D gene: -; clone size: few; J gene: TRBJ1-4; V gene: TRBV7-9; CDR3 protein: CASSFQGGGGLFF; CDR3 DNA: TGTGCCAGCAGCTTCCAGGGAGGGGGTGGCCTGTTTTTT
D gene: -; clone size: -; J gene: TRBJ2-5; V gene: TRBV29-1; CDR3 protein: CSVDMRGQETQYF; CDR3 DNA: TGCAGCGTTGATATGCGAGGACAAGAGACCCAGTACTTC
D gene: TRBD1; clone size: -; J gene: TRBJ2-5; V gene: TRBV10-3; CDR3 protein: CAISGQGSQETQYF; CDR3 DNA: TGTGCCATCAGTGGACAGGGGTCCCAAGAGACCCAGTACTTC